The TCR beta chain described here comes from a study of identical twins. Findings of the study overall: There was an excess of low generation probability in the out-of-frame alpha sequences that twins shared. Modeled out-of-frame TCR alpha sharing in monozygotic twins fell below observed levels. For cord blood, abundant beta clonotypes had fewer insertions, unlike memory repertoires, which showed none.

Details on this clonotype: The antigen remains unidentified.

With V trimmed by 0 bases and J by 1 base, 6 bases remained unmatched. The CDR3 runs 16 residues. Germline assignment: CDR1 DFQATT and CDR2 SNEGSKA (reference sequence). Through template switching, a universal primer site was introduced, and the cDNA contained unique molecular identifiers. Via MiXCR, TCRdb re-called the 5' RACE reads, giving one row per CDR3 protein. Of about 250,000 distinct CDR3 sequences in the sample, approximately 8.3% were seen once. These data were likewise used in another study, on yellow fever vaccine responses in identical twins.

Sequencing input: CD8+ T cells sorted from blood. The TCR originated in a woman younger than 35 in good health. The chain links TRBV20-1 to TRBJ2-7, with TRBD2 identical over 10 bases. The CDR3 is CSARDFGLAASYEQYF. The CDR3 region has the DNA TGCAGTGCTAGAGACTTCGGACTAGCGGCATCCTACGAGCAGTACTTC.